This TCR beta chain was captured by sequencing in a study of PD-L1 blockade in urothelial cancer (dated by TCRdb to 2016 to 2017). The study in broad terms: Therapy was started in the mid-2010s for all patients, and atezolizumab 1,200 mg was administered intravenously every 3 weeks. About 85% of the 29 patients were identified as males with urothelial cancer of bladder origin, and a prior smoking history was reported by 18 of 29 patients. Patients had an ECOG performance status of 0 or 1 and had received between 0 and 3 prior chemotherapy regimens. Blood samples were analyzed at two time points: 3 weeks after treatment start (second dose) and 6 weeks after treatment start. Blood samples gave a median of 141,255 T cells and 83,000 or so unique TCRs, with a median clonality of around 0.08. The study was an exploratory multi-omic analysis of somatic, immune and clinical correlates of response to PD-L1 blockade with atezolizumab in urothelial cancer. Pretreatment tumor samples, along with matched peripheral blood serially collected before and after atezolizumab treatment, were subjected to TCR sequencing. Progression-free survival longer than 6 months counted as durable clinical benefit, and TCR features were additionally tested against both progression-free and overall survival. Whole exome sequencing and RNA sequencing of pretreatment tumors were performed alongside TCR sequencing in the same patients. Durable clinical benefit was achieved by nine patients and was not achieved by 20 patients. Some 29 patients had pretreatment blood TCR-seq, around 25 had at least one posttreatment blood collection, and around 25 had tumor TCR-seq.

Synthetic TCR analog templates were spiked into each PCR to estimate absolute template abundance from read counts. The immunoSEQ assay was used to amplify TCRbeta CDR3 regions from genomic DNA with bias-controlled V and J gene primers. Sequencing of rearranged TCRbeta segments was done at approximately 20X coverage. Processing in the source paper ran as follows. Clustering was used to correct sequencing errors, and CDR3s were annotated against IMGT so that V, D and J genes could be assigned. Downstream analyses used only productive TCRbeta rearrangements and left out out-of-frame or stop-codon sequences. Clonality was calculated as one minus the Shannon entropy normalized by the log of the number of unique productive sequences. Clones differing between time points or between blood and tumor were identified by Fisher's exact test with Benjamini-Hochberg correction at adjusted p below 0.01. Drawn from immuneACCESS, this table holds only the in-frame rearrangements with V and J called that TCRdb kept. Clones are partly lost; checked studies trace under half to an unresolved V gene and leave the rest unexplained. V and J calls and clone size come straight from that table; D and trimming were deduced from the DNA. For this sample there are tens of thousands of clones; about 90% appear just once. 1.5% to 2% of the sample belongs to the ten largest clones.

Concerning this clone: Its target antigen remains unknown. Nothing much larger sits one base from this clone, and base qualities are not available.

The sample's time point label, decoded: pretreatment peripheral blood. A cohort of about 27 patients with locally advanced or metastatic urothelial carcinoma, treated at Memorial Sloan Kettering on a trial protocol, was included. Peripheral blood mononuclear cells were collected from each patient pretreatment and during treatment, giving between 1 and 8 total time points per patient. The Qiagen DNeasy Blood extraction kit was used to purify genomic DNA from total PBMCs and tumor samples. Collected pretreatment and during treatment, PBMCs were isolated and stored as previously described. Clipping removes 5 bases from V and 3 bases from J, with 4 as the unmatched junction base count. CDR1 and CDR2 are drawn from the germline V gene: SGHTA, FQGNSA. The CDR3 numbers 13 residues from cysteine through phenylalanine. Only the CDR3 part of the read is kept: 39 bases, read in frame from the first base. What the study reported, not specific to this receptor: Greater expansion of tumor-associated TCR clones in peripheral blood 3 weeks after the start of treatment was observed in patients with durable benefit (n ≈ 20, p = 0.022). Because of the small sample size (n ≈ 31) and the many exploratory analyses performed, the results are intended to be regarded as hypothesis-generating. Improved progression-free and overall survival was associated with having pretreatment peripheral blood TCR clonality below the median.

The rearranged chain carries TRBV7-2 and TRBJ2-7; 7 junctional bases match TRBD2. The TCR comes from a man in his 60s with urothelial cancer. The sequencing used PBMCs, collected around atezolizumab (anti-PD-L1) treatment. The DNA is as follows: TGTGCCAGCAGCGCTAGCGGAGGCTACGAGCAGTACTTC. Its protein is CASSASGGYEQYF.